This T cell receptor (beta chain) came from a study of T cells after yellow fever vaccination. TCRdb reanalysed the 5' RACE reads using MiXCR and keeps one entry per CDR3 protein. The table lists around 350,000 distinct CDR3 sequences, under 7.5% of them singletons, with approximately 16% in the top ten. Whole-study results and caveats: The presence of abundant clonotypes contaminating from the bulk population was possible in FACS-sorted repertoires.

The germline V gene encodes CDR1 KGHDR and CDR2 SFDVKD. V gave up 0 bases and J gave up 6 bases; unmatched junction bases: 1. The CDR3 totals 14 residues. Points on this clonotype: Its antigen is undetermined.

The sample in question was PBMCs, obtained 5 days after the yellow fever booster vaccination. The V gene is TRBV24-1, the J gene TRBJ2-1, with TRBD1 matching 7 bases. The sequence was collected from a man aged 25-40 years who received the YFV17D yellow fever vaccine. The CDR3 sequence is CATSDLGDSNEQFF. DNA for the CDR3: TGTGCCACCAGTGATTTGGGGGACAGCAATGAGCAGTTCTTC.